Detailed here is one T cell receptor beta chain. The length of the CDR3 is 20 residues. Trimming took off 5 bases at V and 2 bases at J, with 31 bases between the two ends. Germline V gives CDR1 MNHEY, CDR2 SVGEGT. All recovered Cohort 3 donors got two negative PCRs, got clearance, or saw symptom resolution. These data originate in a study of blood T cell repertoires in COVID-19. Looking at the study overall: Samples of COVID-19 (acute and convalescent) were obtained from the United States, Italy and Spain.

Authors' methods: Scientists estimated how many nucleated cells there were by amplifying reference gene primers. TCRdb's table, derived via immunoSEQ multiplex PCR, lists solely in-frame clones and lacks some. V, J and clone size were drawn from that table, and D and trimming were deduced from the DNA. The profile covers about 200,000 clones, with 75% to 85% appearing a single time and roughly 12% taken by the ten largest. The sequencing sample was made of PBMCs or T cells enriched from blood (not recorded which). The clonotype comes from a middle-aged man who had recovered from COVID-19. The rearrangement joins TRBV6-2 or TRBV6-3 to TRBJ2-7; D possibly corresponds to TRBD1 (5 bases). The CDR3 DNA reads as TGTGCCAGCAGTGTGGGCACGGGCGAACGAGGAACTGACAGACCCTACGAGCAGTACTTC. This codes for CASSVGTGERGTDRPYEQYF.